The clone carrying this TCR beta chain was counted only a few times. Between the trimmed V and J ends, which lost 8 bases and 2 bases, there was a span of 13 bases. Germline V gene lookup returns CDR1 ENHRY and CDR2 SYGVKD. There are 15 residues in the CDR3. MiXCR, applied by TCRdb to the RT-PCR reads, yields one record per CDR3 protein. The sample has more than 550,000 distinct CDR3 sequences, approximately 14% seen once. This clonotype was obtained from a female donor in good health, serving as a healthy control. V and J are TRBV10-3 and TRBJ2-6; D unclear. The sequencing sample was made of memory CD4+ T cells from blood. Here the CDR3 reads CAIGRSWAGANVLTF. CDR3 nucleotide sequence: TGTGCCATCGGACGTTCATGGGCTGGGGCCAACGTCCTGACTTTC.